This T cell receptor (beta chain) was observed in a study of cytomegalovirus exposure and HLA in healthy donors. A word on this clone: The antigen remains unidentified.

This CDR3 region has 11 residues. CDR1 and CDR2 (germline): SGHNT, YYREEE (reference sequence). V lost 6 bases and J 8 bases, leaving 12 bases between the germline ends. 60 Vbeta and 13 Jbeta primers were used in PCR. Sequencing was performed with immunoSEQ multiplex PCR; in TCRdb, only in-frame clones are kept and a portion is missing. The table shows over 85,000 clones, with just under 80% occurring only once. Study-level results: Analyzed later, association rates of TCRs varied across HLA loci, with DRB1 most and HLA-C fewest. A later analysis linked a missense variant in DCLRE1C to the trimming of TCR beta V and J genes. Versus the roughly 700-donor mean, an Asian-associated ancestry cluster reportedly showed fewer N-insertions in a later analysis. There were around 160 TCR beta chains listed as cytomegalovirus-associated.

Sequencing was carried out using PBMCs. This receptor was taken from a woman aged 40-49 years in good health and CMV-seronegative. The rearrangement links TRBV5-4 to TRBJ2-7, with D perhaps TRBD2 (6 bases). The DNA of the CDR3 is TGTGCCAGCAAAGGGACTGGGCAGCAGTACTTC. This gives the protein CASKGTGQQYF.